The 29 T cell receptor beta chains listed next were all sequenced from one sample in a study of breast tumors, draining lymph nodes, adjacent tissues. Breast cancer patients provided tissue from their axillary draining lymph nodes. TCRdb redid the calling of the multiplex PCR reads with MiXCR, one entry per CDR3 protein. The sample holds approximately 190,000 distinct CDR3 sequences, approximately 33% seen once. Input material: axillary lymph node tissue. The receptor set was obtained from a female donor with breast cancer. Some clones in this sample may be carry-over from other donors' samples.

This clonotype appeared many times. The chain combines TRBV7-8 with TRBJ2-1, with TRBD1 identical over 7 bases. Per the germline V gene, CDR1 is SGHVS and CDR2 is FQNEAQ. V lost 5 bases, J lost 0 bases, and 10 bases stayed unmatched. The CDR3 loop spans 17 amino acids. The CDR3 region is CASSPTTGVRSYNEQFF. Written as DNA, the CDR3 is TGTGCCAGCAGCCCAACAACAGGGGTACGCTCCTACAATGAGCAGTTCTTC.

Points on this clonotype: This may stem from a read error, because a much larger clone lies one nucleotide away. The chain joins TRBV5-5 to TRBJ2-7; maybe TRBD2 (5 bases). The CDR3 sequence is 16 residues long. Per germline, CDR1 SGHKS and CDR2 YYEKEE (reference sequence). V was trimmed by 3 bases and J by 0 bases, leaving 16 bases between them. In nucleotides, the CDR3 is TGTGCCAGCAGCTGGGTTTCGGCGGGCCTCTCCTACGAGCAGTACTTC. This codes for CASSWVSAGLSYEQYF.

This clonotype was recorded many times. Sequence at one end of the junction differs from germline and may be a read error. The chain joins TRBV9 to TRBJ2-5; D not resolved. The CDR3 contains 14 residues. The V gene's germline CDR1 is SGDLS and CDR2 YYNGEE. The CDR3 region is CASSLQPISQTQSF. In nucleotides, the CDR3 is TGTGCCAGCAGCCTCCAACCCATATCCCAGACCCAGTCCTTC.

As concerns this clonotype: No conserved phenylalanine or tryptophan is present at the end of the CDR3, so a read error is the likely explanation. The CDR3, as DNA: TGTGCCAGCAGCGTAGCCAGCGGGAGTCTCTACGAGCAGTACCTC. Protein: CASSVASGSLYEQYL. V gene TRBV9 combines with J gene TRBJ2-7; TRBD2 agrees at 8 bases. Germline CDR1 SGDLS, CDR2 YYNGEE. With V trimmed by 0 bases and J by 3 bases, 5 bases remained unmatched. This CDR3 contains 15 residues.

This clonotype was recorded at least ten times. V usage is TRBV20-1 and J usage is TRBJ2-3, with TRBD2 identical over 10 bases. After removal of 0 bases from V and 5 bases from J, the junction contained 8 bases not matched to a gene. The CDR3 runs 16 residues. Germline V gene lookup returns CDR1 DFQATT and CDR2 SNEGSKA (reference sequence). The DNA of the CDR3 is TGCAGTGCTAGAGATCAACAGCGGGGGGGTGGAGATACGCAGTATTTT. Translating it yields CSARDQQRGGGDTQYF.

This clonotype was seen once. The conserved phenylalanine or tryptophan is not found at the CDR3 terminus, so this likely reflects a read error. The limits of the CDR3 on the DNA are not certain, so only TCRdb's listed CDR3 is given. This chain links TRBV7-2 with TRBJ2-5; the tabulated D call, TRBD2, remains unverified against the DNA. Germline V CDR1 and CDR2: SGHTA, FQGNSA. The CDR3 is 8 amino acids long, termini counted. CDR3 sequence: CASSPQSG.

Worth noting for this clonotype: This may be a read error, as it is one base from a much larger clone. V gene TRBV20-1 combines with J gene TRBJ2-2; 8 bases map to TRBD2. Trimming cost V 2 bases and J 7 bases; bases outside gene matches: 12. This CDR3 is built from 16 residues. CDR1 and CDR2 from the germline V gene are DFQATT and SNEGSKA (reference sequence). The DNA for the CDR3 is TGCAGTGCTAGACCCAACGGGGGGGCCACAGGCGGGGAGCTGTTTTTT. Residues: CSARPNGGATGGELFF.

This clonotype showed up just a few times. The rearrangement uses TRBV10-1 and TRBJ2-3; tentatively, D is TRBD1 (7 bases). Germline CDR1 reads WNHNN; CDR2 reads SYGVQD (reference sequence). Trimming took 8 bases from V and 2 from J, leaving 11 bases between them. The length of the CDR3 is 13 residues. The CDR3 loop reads CASAGQLTDTQYF. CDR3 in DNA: TGCGCCAGCGCGGGACAGCTCACAGATACGCAGTATTTT.

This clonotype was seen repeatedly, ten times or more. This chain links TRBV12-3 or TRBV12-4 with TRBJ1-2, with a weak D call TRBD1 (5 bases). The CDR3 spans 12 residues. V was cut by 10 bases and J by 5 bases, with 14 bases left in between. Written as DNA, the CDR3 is TGTGCCACCCACGGGGGATCTTATGGCTACACCTTC. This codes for CATHGGSYGYTF.

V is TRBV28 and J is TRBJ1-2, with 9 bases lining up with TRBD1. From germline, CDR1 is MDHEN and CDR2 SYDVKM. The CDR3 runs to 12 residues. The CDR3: CASGTGTYGYTF. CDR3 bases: TGTGCTTCCGGGACAGGGACCTATGGCTACACCTTC.

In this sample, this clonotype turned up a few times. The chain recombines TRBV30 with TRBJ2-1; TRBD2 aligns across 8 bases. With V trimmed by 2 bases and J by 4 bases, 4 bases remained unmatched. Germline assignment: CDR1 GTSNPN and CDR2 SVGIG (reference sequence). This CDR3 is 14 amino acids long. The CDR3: CAWSSGSGYNEQFF. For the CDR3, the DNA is TGTGCCTGGAGTAGCGGGAGTGGATACAATGAGCAGTTCTTC.

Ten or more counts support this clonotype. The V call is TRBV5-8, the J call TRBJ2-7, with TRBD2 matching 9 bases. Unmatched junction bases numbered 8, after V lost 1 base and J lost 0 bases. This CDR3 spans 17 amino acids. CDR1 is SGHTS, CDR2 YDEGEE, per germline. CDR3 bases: TGTGCCAGCAGCTTGTTATCGACTAGCGGCCCCTCCTACGAGCAGTACTTC. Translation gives CASSLLSTSGPSYEQYF.

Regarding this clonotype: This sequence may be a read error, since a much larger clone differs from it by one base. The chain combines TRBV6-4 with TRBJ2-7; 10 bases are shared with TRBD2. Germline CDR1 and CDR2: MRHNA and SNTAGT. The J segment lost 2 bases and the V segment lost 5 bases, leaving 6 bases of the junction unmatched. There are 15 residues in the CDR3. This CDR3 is CASSHLLAGTYEQYF. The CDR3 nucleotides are TGTGCCAGCAGTCATTTACTAGCGGGGACCTACGAGCAGTACTTC.

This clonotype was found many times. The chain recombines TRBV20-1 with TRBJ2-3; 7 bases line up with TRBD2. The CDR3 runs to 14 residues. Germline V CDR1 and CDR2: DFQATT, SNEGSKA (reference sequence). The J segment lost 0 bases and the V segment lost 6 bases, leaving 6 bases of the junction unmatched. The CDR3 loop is CSAILAASTDTQYF. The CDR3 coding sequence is TGCAGTGCCATTCTAGCGGCTAGCACAGATACGCAGTATTTT.

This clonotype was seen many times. CDR3 loop: CSASWQGEEDTQYF. The CDR3 DNA reads TGCAGTGCTAGTTGGCAGGGGGAGGAGGATACGCAGTATTTT. V and J are TRBV20-1 and TRBJ2-3; possible D gene TRBD1, 7 bases. Trimming left V 3 bases short and J 6 bases short, with 16 bases between. Germline V gene lookup returns CDR1 DFQATT and CDR2 SNEGSKA (reference sequence). This CDR3 spans 14 amino acids.

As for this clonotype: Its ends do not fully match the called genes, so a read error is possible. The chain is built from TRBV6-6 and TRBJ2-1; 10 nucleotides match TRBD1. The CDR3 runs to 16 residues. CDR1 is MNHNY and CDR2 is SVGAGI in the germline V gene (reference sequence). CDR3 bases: TGTGCCAGCAGTCACTCGACCGGGACAGGGGACAATGAGCAGTTCTTC. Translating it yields CASSHSTGTGDNEQFF.

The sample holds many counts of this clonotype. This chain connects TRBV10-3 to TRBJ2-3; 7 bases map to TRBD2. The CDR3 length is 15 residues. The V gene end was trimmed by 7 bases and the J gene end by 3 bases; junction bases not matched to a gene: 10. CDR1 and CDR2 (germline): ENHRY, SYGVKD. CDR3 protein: CAIMGSGGRTDTQYF. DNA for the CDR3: TGTGCCATCATGGGGTCGGGAGGTAGGACAGATACGCAGTATTTT.

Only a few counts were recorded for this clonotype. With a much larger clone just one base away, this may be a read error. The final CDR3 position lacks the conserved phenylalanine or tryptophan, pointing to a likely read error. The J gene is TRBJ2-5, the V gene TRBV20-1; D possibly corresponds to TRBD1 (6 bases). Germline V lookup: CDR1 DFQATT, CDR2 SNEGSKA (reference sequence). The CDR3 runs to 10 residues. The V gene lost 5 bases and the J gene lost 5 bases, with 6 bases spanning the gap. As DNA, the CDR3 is TGCAGTGCTCAGGGGGAGACCCAGTACTCC. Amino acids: CSAQGETQYS.

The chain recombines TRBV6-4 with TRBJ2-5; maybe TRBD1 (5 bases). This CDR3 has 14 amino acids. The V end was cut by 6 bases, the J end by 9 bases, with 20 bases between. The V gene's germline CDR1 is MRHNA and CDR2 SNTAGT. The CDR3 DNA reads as TGTGCCAGCAGACAGACAGTTAGCAATCAGCCCCAGTACTTC. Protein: CASRQTVSNQPQYF.

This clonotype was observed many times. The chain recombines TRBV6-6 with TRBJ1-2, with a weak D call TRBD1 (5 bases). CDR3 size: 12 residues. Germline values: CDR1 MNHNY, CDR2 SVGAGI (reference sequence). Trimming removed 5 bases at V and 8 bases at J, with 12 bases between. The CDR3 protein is CASSPQGAGYTF. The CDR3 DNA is TGTGCCAGCAGTCCCCAGGGTGCCGGCTACACCTTC.

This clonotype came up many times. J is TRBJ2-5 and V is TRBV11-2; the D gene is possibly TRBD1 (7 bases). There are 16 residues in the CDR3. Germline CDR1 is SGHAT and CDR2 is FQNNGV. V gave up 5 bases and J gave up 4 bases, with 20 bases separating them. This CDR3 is CASSPGGGQGGETQYF. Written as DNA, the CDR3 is TGTGCCAGCAGCCCTGGAGGGGGCCAGGGAGGAGAGACCCAGTACTTC.

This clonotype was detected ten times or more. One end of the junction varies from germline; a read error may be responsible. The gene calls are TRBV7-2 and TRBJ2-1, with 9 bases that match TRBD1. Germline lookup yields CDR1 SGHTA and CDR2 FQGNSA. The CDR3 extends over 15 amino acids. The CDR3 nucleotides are TGCGCCAGCAGCTTGGACAGGGGCTCCTACAATGAGCAGTTCTTC. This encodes CASSLDRGSYNEQFF.

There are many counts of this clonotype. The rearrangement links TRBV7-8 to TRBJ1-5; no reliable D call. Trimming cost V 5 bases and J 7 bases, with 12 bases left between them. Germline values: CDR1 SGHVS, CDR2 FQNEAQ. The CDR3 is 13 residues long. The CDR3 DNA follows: TGTGCCAGCAGCCCTAGGGTGGGGCAGCCCCAGCATTTT. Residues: CASSPRVGQPQHF.

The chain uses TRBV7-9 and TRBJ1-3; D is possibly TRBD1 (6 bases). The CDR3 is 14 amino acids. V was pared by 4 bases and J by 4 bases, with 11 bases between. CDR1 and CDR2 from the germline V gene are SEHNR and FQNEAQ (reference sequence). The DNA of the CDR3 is TGTGCCAGCAGCTACCAGGGGACCGGAAACACCATATATTTT. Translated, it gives CASSYQGTGNTIYF.

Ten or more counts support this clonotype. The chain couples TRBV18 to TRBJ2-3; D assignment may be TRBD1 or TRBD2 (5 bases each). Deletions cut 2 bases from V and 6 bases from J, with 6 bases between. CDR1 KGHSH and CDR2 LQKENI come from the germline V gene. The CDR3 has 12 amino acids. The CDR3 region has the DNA TGTGCCAGCTCACCATGGGGGGATACGCAGTATTTT. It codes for CASSPWGDTQYF.

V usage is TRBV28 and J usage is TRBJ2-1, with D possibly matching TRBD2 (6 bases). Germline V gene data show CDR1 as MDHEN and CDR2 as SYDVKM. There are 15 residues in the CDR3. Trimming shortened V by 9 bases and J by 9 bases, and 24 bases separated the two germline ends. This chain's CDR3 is CASTVLDGSIGEQFF. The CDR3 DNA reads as TGTGCCAGTACTGTCCTCGACGGGAGCATAGGTGAGCAGTTCTTC.

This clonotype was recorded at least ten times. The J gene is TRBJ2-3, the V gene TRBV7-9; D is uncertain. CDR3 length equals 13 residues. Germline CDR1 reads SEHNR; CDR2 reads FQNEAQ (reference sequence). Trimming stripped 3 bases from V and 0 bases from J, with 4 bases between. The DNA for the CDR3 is TGTGCCAGCAGCTTTGCTAGCACAGATACGCAGTATTTT. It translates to CASSFASTDTQYF.

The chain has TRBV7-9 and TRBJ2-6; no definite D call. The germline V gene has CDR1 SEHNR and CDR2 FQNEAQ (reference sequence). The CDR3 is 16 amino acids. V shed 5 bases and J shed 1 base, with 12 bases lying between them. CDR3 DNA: TGTGCCAGCAGCAGACATGGGCAGTCTGGGGCCAACGTCCTGACTTTC. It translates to CASSRHGQSGANVLTF.

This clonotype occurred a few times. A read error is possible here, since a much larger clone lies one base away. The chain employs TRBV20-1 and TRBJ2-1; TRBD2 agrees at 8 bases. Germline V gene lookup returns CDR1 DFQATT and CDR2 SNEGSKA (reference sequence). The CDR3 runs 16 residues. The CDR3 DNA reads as TGCAGTGCTAGAGATATTAGTACCGGGGGGGCGAATGAGCAGCTCTTC. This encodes CSARDISTGGANEQLF.